Sequencing of this T cell receptor (beta chain) was carried out in a study of siplizumab effects on memory and regulatory T cells. Clones were sequenced by immunoSEQ multiplex PCR, and TCRdb holds only the in-frame ones, with some missing. The sample comprises about 72,000 clones, about 90% of which are singletons, and roughly 30% rests with the top ten. Sequenced sample: CD8+ T cells sorted from blood. This TCR derives from a human donor in good health.

The CDR3 coding sequence is TGTGCCAGCAGTTTATGGGGGAACACTGAAGCTTTCTTT. It translates to CASSLWGNTEAFF. V usage is TRBV28 and J usage is TRBJ1-1; D is uncertain. The V gene lost 0 bases and the J gene lost 1 base, with 3 bases spanning the gap. This CDR3 spans 13 amino acids. Germline loops: CDR1 MDHEN, CDR2 SYDVKM.